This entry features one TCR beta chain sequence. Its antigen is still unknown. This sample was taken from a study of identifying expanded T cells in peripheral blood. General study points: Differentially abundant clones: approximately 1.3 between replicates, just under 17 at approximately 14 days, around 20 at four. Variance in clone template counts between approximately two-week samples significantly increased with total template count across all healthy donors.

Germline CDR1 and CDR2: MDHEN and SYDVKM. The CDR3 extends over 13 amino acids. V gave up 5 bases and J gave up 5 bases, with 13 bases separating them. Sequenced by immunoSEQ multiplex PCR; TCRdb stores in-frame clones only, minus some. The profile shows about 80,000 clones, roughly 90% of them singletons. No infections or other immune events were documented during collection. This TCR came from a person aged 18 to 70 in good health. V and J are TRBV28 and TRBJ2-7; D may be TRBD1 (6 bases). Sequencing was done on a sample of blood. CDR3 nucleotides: TGTGCCAGCAGTCCAGGGGTTTTCGACGAGCAGTACTTC. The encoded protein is CASSPGVFDEQYF.